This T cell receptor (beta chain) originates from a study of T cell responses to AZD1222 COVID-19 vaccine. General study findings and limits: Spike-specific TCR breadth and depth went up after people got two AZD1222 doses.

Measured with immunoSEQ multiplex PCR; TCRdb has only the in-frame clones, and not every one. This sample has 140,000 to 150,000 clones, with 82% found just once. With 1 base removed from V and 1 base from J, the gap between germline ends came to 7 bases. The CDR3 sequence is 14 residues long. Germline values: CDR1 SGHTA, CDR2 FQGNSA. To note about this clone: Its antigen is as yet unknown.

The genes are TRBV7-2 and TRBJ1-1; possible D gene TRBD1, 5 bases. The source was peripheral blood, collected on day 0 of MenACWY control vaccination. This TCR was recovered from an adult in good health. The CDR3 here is CASSLGGSNTEAFF. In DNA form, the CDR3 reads TGTGCCAGCAGCTTAGGGGGCTCGAACACTGAAGCTTTCTTT.